Sequencing of this T cell receptor beta chain was carried out in a study of shared clonotypes between healthy human individuals. Findings and limits, study-wide: For naive CD4 cells, 4% to 5% of clonotypes were shared across a handful of donors.

Worth noting for this clone: The antigen is unknown.

In the study's own analysis: ImmunoSEQ only sent back junction sequences with no quality scores, so filtering was done differently. TCRdb's copy holds only in-frame clones and misses some; the assay was immunoSEQ multiplex PCR. The V and J calls and clone size come from that table; D and trimming were worked out from the DNA. This table holds about 820,000 clones, 80% to 95% found once. Between the trimmed V and J ends, which lost 5 bases and 3 bases, there was a span of 10 bases. CDR3 length equals 13 residues. Germline V gene data show CDR1 as SGHTA and CDR2 as FQGTGA. CD45RO negativity and positive selection for CCR7 defined naive CD8 cells, a population that excluded terminally differentiated effector memory CD45RA+ cells.

Sequenced: naive CD8+ T cells sorted from blood. The receptor was isolated from a man aged 25 to 45 in good health. The chain has TRBV7-3 and TRBJ1-1; D is unclear. In nucleotides, the CDR3 is TGTGCCAGCAGCCCAGACGGCTACACTGAAGCTTTCTTT. As protein: CASSPDGYTEAFF.